These 15 T cell receptor beta chains share one sample of origin, sequenced in a study of regulatory T cells in long-lasting Graves disease. Time point defined: persistent/refractory GD, antithyroid drugs over 5 years with positive TRAb. Scientists built the TCR library using RNA that was extracted from PBMCs. The TCR beta library used iRepertoire HTBI primers with Arm-PCR amplification of CDR3. TCRdb fed the multiplex PCR reads into MiXCR, producing one record per CDR3 protein. This sample carries approximately 440,000 distinct CDR3 sequences, around 20% of them seen once, and the ten largest clones take over 25%. The specimen was peripheral blood mononuclear cells (PBMCs), collected when the disease was refractory, from a patient treated with antithyroid drugs. Receptors were obtained from a female donor with Graves disease.

The CDR3 DNA reads TGTGCCAGCAGCTTAGGTGGCGGGCACCAAGGGGAGACCCAGTACTTC. Translation: CASSLGGGHQGETQYF. V and J are TRBV7-2 and TRBJ2-5; maybe TRBD2 (5 bases). CDR3 length equals 16 residues. The V and J ends lost 1 base and 5 bases respectively, with 17 bases between them. Germline V gene data show CDR1 as SGHTA and CDR2 as FQGNSA.

This clonotype was picked up a small number of times. The V and J genes are TRBV28 and TRBJ1-4, with 9 bases identical to TRBD1. CDR1 MDHEN and CDR2 SYDVKM come from the germline V gene. The CDR3 has 13 amino acids. Trimming cost V 9 bases and J 3 bases; bases outside gene matches: 2. The CDR3 DNA reads TGTGCCAGTGGACAGGGGCCTAATGAAAAACTGTTTTTT. Amino acid sequence: CASGQGPNEKLFF.

Many counts were recorded for this clonotype. The V and J genes are TRBV20-1 and TRBJ2-5; TRBD1 is a possible D gene (5 bases). V lost 6 bases and J 4 bases, leaving 24 bases between the germline ends. CDR1 and CDR2 (germline): DFQATT, SNEGSKA (reference sequence). This CDR3 contains 16 residues. The CDR3 protein is CSAKRTTGPRGETQYF. The CDR3 coding sequence is TGCAGTGCAAAGCGTACAACCGGGCCAAGGGGAGAGACCCAGTACTTC.

This clonotype was counted only a few times. The rearrangement uses TRBV6-1 and TRBJ1-2, with D unresolved. The CDR3 length is 16 residues. The germline CDR1 and CDR2 sequences are MNHNS and SASEGT. The V gene lost 0 bases and the J gene lost 5 bases, with 16 bases spanning the gap. The CDR3 loop reads CASSEALIGLGYGYTF. DNA of the CDR3: TGTGCCAGCAGTGAAGCGCTAATTGGGTTGGGGTATGGCTACACCTTC.

Remarks on this clonotype: This may come from a read error, since a much larger clone is one base off. The chain recombines TRBV28 with TRBJ1-2, with D tentatively TRBD1 (6 bases). V was cut by 7 bases and J by 4 bases, with 13 bases left in between. Germline CDR1 MDHEN, CDR2 SYDVKM. The CDR3 length is 13 residues. CDR3 in amino acids: CASTTDRSYGYTF. DNA for the CDR3: TGTGCCAGCACCACGGACAGATCCTATGGCTACACCTTC.

This clonotype was recorded many times. The V call is TRBV28, the J call TRBJ1-6; 10 bases map to TRBD1. Germline CDR1 reads MDHEN; CDR2 reads SYDVKM. This CDR3 is 16 amino acids long. V lost 7 bases to trimming and J lost 9 bases; unmatched junction nucleotides: 12. The CDR3 nucleotides are TGTGCCAGCACCAGGGTAGCGACAGGGGGCACTTCACCCCTCCACTTT. Its translation: CASTRVATGGTSPLHF.

As for this clonotype: The missing conserved phenylalanine or tryptophan at the end of this CDR3 makes a read error likely. The rearrangement links TRBV4-1 to TRBJ1-1; 7 positions agree with TRBD1. Germline CDR1 is MGHRA and CDR2 is YSYEKL. The length of the CDR3 is 16 residues. With V trimmed by 1 base and J by 1 base, 6 bases remained unmatched. The CDR3 loop is CASSQAPTGPNTEAFL. The CDR3 region has the DNA TGCGCCAGCAGCCAAGCTCCGACAGGGCCGAACACTGAAGCTTTCCTT.

This CDR3 reads CASSQEPHQGFETQYF. CDR3 in DNA: TGCGCCAGCAGCCAAGAACCGCACCAGGGGTTTGAGACCCAGTACTTC. V and J are TRBV4-1 and TRBJ2-5; the D gene is possibly TRBD1 (6 bases). V was pared by 0 bases and J by 5 bases, with 16 bases between. This CDR3 region has 16 residues. Looked up from germline, CDR1 is MGHRA and CDR2 is YSYEKL.

The rearrangement joins TRBV5-1 to TRBJ2-7; the match to TRBD2 covers 12 bases. J gave up 6 bases and V 0 bases, and 4 bases lay outside the gene matches. This CDR3 spans 15 amino acids. CDR1 SGHRS and CDR2 YFSETQ come from the germline V gene. The CDR3 region has the DNA TGCGCCAGCAGCTTGGGACTAGCGGGAGTGAGCGAGCAGTACTTC. It translates to CASSLGLAGVSEQYF. The variable domain in full, with the rest retrieved from reference TRBV5-1 and TRBJ2-7, is KAGVTQTPRYLIKTRGQQVTLSCSPISGHRSVSWYQQTPGQGLQFLFEYFSETQRNKGNFPGRFSGRQFSNSRSEMNVSTLELGDSALYLCASSLGLAGVSEQYFGPGTRLTVT.

The sample holds many counts of this clonotype. In nucleotides, the CDR3 is TGTGCCAGCAGGGGACCTTTGGGGGAGACCCAGTACTTC. Translation: CASRGPLGETQYF. J is TRBJ2-5 and V is TRBV2; tentatively, D is TRBD1 or TRBD2 (5 bases each). Trimming stripped 6 bases from V and 5 bases from J, with 13 bases between. This CDR3 spans 13 amino acids. Looked up from germline, CDR1 is SNHLY and CDR2 is FYNNEI.

This clonotype was counted at least ten times. The chain links TRBV6-2 or TRBV6-3 to TRBJ2-7; 7 bases map to TRBD2. The germline V gene encodes CDR1 MNHEY and CDR2 SVGEGT. J gave up 2 bases and V 8 bases, and 9 bases lay outside the gene matches. The CDR3 has 14 residues. Written as DNA, the CDR3 is TGTGCCAGCCAAGACCCTAGCGGAACCTACGAGCAGTACTTC. Amino acids: CASQDPSGTYEQYF.

This clonotype was picked up a small number of times. V gene TRBV7-2 combines with J gene TRBJ1-2, with TRBD1 matching 9 bases. After removal of 5 bases from V and 7 bases from J, the junction contained 14 bases not matched to a gene. The CDR3 has 16 amino acids. Germline CDR1 is SGHTA and CDR2 is FQGNSA. The CDR3 bases are TGTGCCAGCAGCATTCCGGGACAGGGATCAATATCTGGCTACACCTTC. Protein: CASSIPGQGSISGYTF.

This clonotype showed up many times. The V gene is TRBV6-2 or TRBV6-3, the J gene TRBJ1-4, with 10 bases fitting TRBD1. Germline CDR1 reads MNHEY; CDR2 reads SVGEGT. Trimming took 5 bases from V and 8 from J; bases not matched to a gene: 8. The CDR3 covers 15 residues. The CDR3 bases are TGTGCCAGCAGTGCAACCGGGACAGGGGCCGAAAAACTGTTTTTT. As protein: CASSATGTGAEKLFF.

The sample holds many counts of this clonotype. The rearrangement joins TRBV6-1 to TRBJ2-6; 9 bases agree with TRBD1. Germline lookup yields CDR1 MNHNS and CDR2 SASEGT. The CDR3 consists of 19 residues. The trim removed 5 bases at V and 4 bases at J, leaving 15 bases unmatched. The CDR3 DNA reads as TGTGCCAGCAGTCAGGAGGGGACAGGGAATCTTTCCGGGGCCAACGTCCTGACTTTC. This translates into CASSQEGTGNLSGANVLTF.

This chain connects TRBV20-1 to TRBJ1-5; D ambiguous. Germline V gene lookup returns CDR1 DFQATT and CDR2 SNEGSKA (reference sequence). This CDR3 is 13 amino acids long. The V gene lost 0 bases and the J gene lost 4 bases, with 7 bases spanning the gap. CDR3 coding DNA: TGCAGTGCTAGAGACTGGGGTAATCAGCCCCAGCATTTT. This sequence encodes CSARDWGNQPQHF.